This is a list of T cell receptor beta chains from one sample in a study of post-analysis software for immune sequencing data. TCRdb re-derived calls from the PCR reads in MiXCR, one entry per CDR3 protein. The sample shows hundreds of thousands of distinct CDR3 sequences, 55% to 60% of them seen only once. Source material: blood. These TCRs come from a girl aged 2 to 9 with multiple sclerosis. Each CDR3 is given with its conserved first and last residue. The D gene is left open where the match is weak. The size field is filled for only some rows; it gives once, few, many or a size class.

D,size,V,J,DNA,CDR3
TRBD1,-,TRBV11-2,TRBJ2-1,TGTGCCAGCAGCTCCTATACAGGGGTCAATGAGCAGTTCTTC,CASSSYTGVNEQFF
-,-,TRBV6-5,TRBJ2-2,TGTGCCAGCAGCCGCGGGCAGGGGACGGCCGGGGAGCTGTTTTTT,CASSRGQGTAGELFF
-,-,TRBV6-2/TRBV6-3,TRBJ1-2,TGTGCCAGCAGTTTGGGCGGGGGCGTGAACTATGGCTACACCTTC,CASSLGGGVNYGYTF
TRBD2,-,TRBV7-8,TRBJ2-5,TGTGCCAGCAGCCCCGAGGCCCGGCTAGCGGTGGGGCAAGAGACCCAGTACTTC,CASSPEARLAVGQETQYF
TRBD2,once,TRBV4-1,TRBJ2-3,TGCGCCAGCAGCCAGACAGGAAGCGGGGGTCGGAGAGATACGCAGTATTTT,CASSQTGSGGRRDTQYF
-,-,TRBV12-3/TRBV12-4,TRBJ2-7,TGTGCCACTTTCTGGGGGGTCTACGAGCAGTACTTC,CATFWGVYEQYF
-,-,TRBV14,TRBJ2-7,TGTGCCAGCAGCCAGTGGGCGAACGAGCAGTACTTC,CASSQWANEQYF
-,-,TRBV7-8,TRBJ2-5,TGTGCCAGCAGCTTTCGGCGAGTACAAGGGACCCAGTACTTC,CASSFRRVQGTQYF
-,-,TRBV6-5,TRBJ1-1,TGTGCCAGCAGGTATGCCACAGCGAACACTGGAGCTTTCTTT,CASRYATANTGAFF
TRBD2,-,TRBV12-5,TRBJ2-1,TGTGCTAGTGGTACCACTAGCGGGAGTTCTGAGCAGTTCTTC,CASGTTSGSSEQFF
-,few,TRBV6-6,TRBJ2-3,TGTGCCAGCACTGGCGCCAGCACAGATACGCAGTATTTT,CASTGASTDTQYF
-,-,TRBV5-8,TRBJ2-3,TGTGCCAGCAGCTTAGGGACGGGCGGGAGCACAGATACGCAGTATTTT,CASSLGTGGSTDTQYF
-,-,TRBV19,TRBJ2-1,TGTGCCAGTAGTATCCAGGCCATCAGCTACAATGAGCAGTTCTTC,CASSIQAISYNEQFF
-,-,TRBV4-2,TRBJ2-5,TGTGCCAGCAGCCAACCTAGGGGGGCGGGGCCCACGCAAGAGACCCAGTACTTC,CASSQPRGAGPTQETQYF
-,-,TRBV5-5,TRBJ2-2,TGTGCCAGCAACTTGGGAACTGACACGCTACCCGGGGAGCTGTTTTTT,CASNLGTDTLPGELFF